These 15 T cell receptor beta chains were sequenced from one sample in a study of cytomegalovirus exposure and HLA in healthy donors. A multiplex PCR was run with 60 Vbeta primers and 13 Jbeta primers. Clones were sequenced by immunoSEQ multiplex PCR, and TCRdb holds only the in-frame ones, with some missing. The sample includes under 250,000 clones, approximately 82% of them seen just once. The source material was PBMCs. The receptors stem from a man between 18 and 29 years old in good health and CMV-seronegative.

The CDR3, as DNA: TGTGCCAGCAGCTTAGTCGCCGGTGGTTTAGCGGGAGTCGGGTCCTACAATGAGCAGTTCTTC. Translating gives CASSLVAGGLAGVGSYNEQFF. The chain carries TRBV7-3 and TRBJ2-1, with 9 bases lining up with TRBD2. The CDR3 spans 21 residues. Unmatched junction bases numbered 18, after V lost 2 bases and J lost 1 base. Germline V gives CDR1 SGHTA, CDR2 FQGTGA.

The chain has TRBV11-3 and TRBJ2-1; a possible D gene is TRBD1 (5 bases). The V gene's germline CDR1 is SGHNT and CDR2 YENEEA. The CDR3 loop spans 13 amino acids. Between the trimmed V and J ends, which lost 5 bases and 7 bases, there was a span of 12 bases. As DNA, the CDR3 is TGTGCCAGCAGCCCAGGGTTGAGAAATGAGCAGTTCTTC. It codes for CASSPGLRNEQFF.

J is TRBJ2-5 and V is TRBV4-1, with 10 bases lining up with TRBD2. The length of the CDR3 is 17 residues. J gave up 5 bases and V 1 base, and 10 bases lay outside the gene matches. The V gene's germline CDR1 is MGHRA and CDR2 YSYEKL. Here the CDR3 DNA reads TGCGCCAGCAGCCAAGCACCCTGGACTAGCGGATTGGAGACCCAGTACTTC. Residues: CASSQAPWTSGLETQYF.

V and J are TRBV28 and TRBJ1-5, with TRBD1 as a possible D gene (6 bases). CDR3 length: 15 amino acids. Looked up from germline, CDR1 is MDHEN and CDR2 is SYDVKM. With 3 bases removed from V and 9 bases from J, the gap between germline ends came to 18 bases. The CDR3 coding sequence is TGTGCCAGCAGTTTCCGACAGGTGGGAGTTCGGCCCCAGCATTTT. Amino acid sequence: CASSFRQVGVRPQHF.

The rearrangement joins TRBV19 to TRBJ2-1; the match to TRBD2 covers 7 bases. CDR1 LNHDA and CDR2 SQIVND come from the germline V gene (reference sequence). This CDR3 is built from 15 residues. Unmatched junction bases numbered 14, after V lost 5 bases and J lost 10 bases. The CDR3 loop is CASSLAGTTHGEQFF. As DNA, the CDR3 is TGTGCCAGTAGTTTGGCCGGGACTACGCATGGAGAGCAGTTCTTC.

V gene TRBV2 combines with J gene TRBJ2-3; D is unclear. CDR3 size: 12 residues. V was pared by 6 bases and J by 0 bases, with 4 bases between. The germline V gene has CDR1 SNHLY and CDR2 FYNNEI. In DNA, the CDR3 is TGTGCCAGCAGGAGTAGCACAGATACGCAGTATTTT. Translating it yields CASRSSTDTQYF.

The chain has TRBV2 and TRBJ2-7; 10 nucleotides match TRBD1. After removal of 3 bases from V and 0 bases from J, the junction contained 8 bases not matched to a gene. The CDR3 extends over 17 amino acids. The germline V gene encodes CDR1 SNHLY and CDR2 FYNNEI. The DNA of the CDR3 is TGTGCCAGCAGTGAGACGGCTTGGGACAGGGGCTCCTACGAGCAGTACTTC. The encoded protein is CASSETAWDRGSYEQYF.

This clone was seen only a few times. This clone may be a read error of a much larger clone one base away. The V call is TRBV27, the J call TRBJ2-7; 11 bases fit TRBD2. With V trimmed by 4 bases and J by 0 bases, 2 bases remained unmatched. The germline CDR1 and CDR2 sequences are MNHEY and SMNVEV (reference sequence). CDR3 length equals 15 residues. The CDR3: CASSYTSGSSYEQYF. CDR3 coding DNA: TGTGCCAGCAGTTACACTAGCGGGAGCTCCTACGAGCAGTACTTC.

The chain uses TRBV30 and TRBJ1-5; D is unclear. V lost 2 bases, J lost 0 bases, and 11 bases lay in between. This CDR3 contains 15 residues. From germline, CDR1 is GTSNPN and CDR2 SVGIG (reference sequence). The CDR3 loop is CAWSSGRPSNQPQHF. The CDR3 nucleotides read TGTGCCTGGAGTAGCGGGCGGCCTAGCAATCAGCCCCAGCATTTT.

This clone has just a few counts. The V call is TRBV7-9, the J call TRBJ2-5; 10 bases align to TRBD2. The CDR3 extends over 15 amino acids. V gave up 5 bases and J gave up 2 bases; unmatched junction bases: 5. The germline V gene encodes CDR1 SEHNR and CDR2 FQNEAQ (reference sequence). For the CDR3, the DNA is TGTGCCAGCAGCCCTCTAGCGGGAGCACAAGAGACCCAGTACTTC. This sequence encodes CASSPLAGAQETQYF. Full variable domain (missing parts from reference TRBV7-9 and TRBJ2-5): DTGVSQNPRHKITKRGQNVTFRCDPISEHNRLYWYRQTLGQGPEFLTYFQNEAQLEKSRLLSDRFSAERPKGSFSTLEIQRTEQGDSAMYLCASSPLAGAQETQYFGPGTRLLVL.

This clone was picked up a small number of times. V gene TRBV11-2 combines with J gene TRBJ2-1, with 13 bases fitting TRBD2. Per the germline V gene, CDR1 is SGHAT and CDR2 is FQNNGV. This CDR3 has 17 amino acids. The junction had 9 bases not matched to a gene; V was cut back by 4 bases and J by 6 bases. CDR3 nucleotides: TGTGCCAGCAGCTCCCGGACTAGCGGGAGTCAGGGCAATGAGCAGTTCTTC. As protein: CASSSRTSGSQGNEQFF. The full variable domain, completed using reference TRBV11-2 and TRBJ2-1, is EAGVAQSPRYKIIEKRQSVAFWCNPISGHATLYWYQQILGQGPKLLIQFQNNGVVDDSQLPKDRFSAERLKGVDSTLKIQPAKLEDSAVYLCASSSRTSGSQGNEQFFGPGTRLTVL.

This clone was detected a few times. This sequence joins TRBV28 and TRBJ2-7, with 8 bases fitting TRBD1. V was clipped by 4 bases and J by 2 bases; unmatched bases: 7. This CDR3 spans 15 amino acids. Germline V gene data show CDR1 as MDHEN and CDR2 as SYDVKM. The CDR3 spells CASSSSGTGTYEQYF. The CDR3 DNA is TGTGCCAGCAGTTCATCCGGGACAGGTACCTACGAGCAGTACTTC.

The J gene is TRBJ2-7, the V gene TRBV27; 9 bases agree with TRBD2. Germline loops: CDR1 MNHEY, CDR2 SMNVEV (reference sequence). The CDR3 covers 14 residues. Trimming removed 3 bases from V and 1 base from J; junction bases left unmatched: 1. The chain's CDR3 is CASSFSGGSYEQYF. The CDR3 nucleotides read TGTGCCAGCAGTTTCAGCGGGGGGTCCTACGAGCAGTACTTC.

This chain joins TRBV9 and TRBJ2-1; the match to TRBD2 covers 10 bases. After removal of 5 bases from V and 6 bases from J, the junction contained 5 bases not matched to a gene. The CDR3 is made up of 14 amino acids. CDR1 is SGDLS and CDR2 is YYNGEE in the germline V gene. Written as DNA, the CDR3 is TGTGCCAGCAGTCGGACTAGCGGAGGCAATGAGCAGTTCTTC. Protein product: CASSRTSGGNEQFF.

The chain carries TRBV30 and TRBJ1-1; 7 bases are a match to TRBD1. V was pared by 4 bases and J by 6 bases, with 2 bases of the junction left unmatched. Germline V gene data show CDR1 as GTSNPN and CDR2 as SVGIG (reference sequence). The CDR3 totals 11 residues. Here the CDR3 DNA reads TGTGCCTGGAACAGGGGCGCTGAAGCTTTCTTT. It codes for CAWNRGAEAFF.